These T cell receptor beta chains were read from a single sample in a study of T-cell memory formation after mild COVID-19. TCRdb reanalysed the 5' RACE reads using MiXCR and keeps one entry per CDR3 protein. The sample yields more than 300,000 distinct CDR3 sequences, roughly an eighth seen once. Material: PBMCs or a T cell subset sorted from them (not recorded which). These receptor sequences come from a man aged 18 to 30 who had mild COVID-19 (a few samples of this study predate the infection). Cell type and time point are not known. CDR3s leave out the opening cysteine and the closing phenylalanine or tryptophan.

CDR3: ASSLRTTGYT
V: TRBV7-2
J: TRBJ1-2

CDR3: SAHQGVEQF
V: TRBV20-1
J: TRBJ2-1

CDR3: ARNRVNTEAF
V: TRBV30
J: TRBJ1-1

CDR3: ASSPSTGRQPQH
V: TRBV5-1
J: TRBJ1-5

CDR3: ASSQNQGRGLNSPLH
V: TRBV7-8
J: TRBJ1-6

CDR3: ASSAGQLNNEQF
V: TRBV28
J: TRBJ2-1

CDR3: ASSSYNEWF
V: TRBV5-6
J: TRBJ2-1

CDR3: ASSLAAGRRDTQY
V: TRBV27
J: TRBJ2-3

CDR3: ASSLLPPSGGAIDTQY
V: TRBV4-3
J: TRBJ2-3

CDR3: ASRTLGREQY
V: TRBV27
J: TRBJ2-7

CDR3: ASSYGSGNNYGYT
V: TRBV6-6
J: TRBJ1-2

CDR3: ASSYPVYSYNEQF
V: TRBV6-2/TRBV6-3
J: TRBJ2-1

CDR3: ASSPNPGQVHEQY
V: TRBV5-5
J: TRBJ2-7

CDR3: ASSPRGQLVTPRAF
V: TRBV7-3
J: TRBJ1-1

CDR3: ASSPGDRSTDTQY
V: TRBV9
J: TRBJ2-3

CDR3: ASSVDYTGELF
V: TRBV2
J: TRBJ2-2

CDR3: ASSRGQGSTDTQY
V: TRBV4-3
J: TRBJ2-3

CDR3: ASSVGASGSQETQY
V: TRBV9
J: TRBJ2-5

CDR3: ASSRGSGGAPQDTQY
V: TRBV5-1
J: TRBJ2-3

CDR3: ASSRPSSYEQY
V: TRBV7-2
J: TRBJ2-7

CDR3: ASSYDPGSSYEQY
V: TRBV6-5
J: TRBJ2-7

CDR3: SVERGQRTEAF
V: TRBV29-1
J: TRBJ1-1

CDR3: ATEDGTDTQY
V: TRBV12-3/TRBV12-4
J: TRBJ2-3

CDR3: ASSRFPGTQY
V: TRBV14
J: TRBJ2-3

CDR3: ASNKPGLADSDTQY
V: TRBV7-8
J: TRBJ2-3

CDR3: ASSLVPTSANEKLF
V: TRBV5-1
J: TRBJ1-4

CDR3: ASSYKGRGETEAF
V: TRBV6-5
J: TRBJ1-1

CDR3: ASSLAQTGDTEAF
V: TRBV7-9
J: TRBJ1-1

CDR3: ASSLYSGEGGNEQF
V: TRBV5-1
J: TRBJ2-1